These T cell receptor beta chains were read from a single sample in a study of PD-1 blockade in mismatch repair-deficient tumors. Produced via immunoSEQ multiplex PCR; TCRdb's table is partial and in-frame only. This table has some 110,000 clones, 65% to 80% appearing once. The sequenced sample was peripheral blood, obtained 60 weeks after starting pembrolizumab. These receptors all stem from an adult with mismatch repair-deficient cancer. The CDR3 runs from the conserved cysteine through the conserved F or W. Fields, in order: D gene, J gene, clone size, V gene, CDR3 DNA, CDR3 protein. The D gene is left open where the match is weak. Rows give clone size only sometimes, using once, few, many, or a class for an expanded clone.

>NA|TRBJ1-1|few|TRBV14
TGTGCCAGCAGCACGTCCGGGACGGTGAACACTGAAGCTTTCTTT
CASSTSGTVNTEAFF
>NA|TRBJ1-5|NA|TRBV10-1
TGCGCCAGCAGTGAGCGGGGGGGGATTAGCAATCAGCCCCAGCATTTT
CASSERGGISNQPQHF
>TRBD1|TRBJ1-5|few|TRBV6-5
TGTGCCAGCAGTTACGGGACAGGGCTCGATCAGCCCCAGCATTTT
CASSYGTGLDQPQHF
>NA|TRBJ1-1|NA|TRBV5-1
TGCGCCAGCAGCCCGCGGCTCGGGGAAACTGAAGCTTTCTTT
CASSPRLGETEAFF
>NA|TRBJ2-5|NA|TRBV11-3
TGTGCCAGCGCCACAGGGATTTGGGAGACCCAGTACTTC
CASATGIWETQYF
>NA|TRBJ2-1|NA|TRBV9
TGTGCCAGCAGCCTAAGGGGTCCCGGGTTTGTGGGGACGGTCAATGAGCAGTTCTTC
CASSLRGPGFVGTVNEQFF
>NA|TRBJ2-1|NA|TRBV9
TGTGCCAGCAGCGCGGGTGGGGCTTTTTACAATGAGCAGTTCTTC
CASSAGGAFYNEQFF
>NA|TRBJ1-3|once|TRBV28
TGTGCCAGCAGTTTGCCAGGTATCACCTCTGGAAACACCATATATTTT
CASSLPGITSGNTIYF
>NA|TRBJ2-7|NA|TRBV5-4
TGTGCCAGCAGCTTGGGTGTTGACGAGCAGTACTTC
CASSLGVDEQYF
>NA|TRBJ2-1|NA|TRBV11-3
TGTGCCAGCAGGGAGTCGGAGGCCTACAATGAGCAGTTCTTC
CASRESEAYNEQFF
>NA|TRBJ1-1|NA|TRBV11-1
TGTGCCAGCAGCTTCTCGGGTATCTCAATAGACACTGAAGCTTTCTTT
CASSFSGISIDTEAFF
>NA|TRBJ2-7|NA|TRBV5-5
TGTGCCAGCAGCTCGCAATCCTACGAGCAGTACTTC
CASSSQSYEQYF
>NA|TRBJ1-2|NA|TRBV2
TGTGCCAGCATTAGGGATAACTATGGCTACACCTTC
CASIRDNYGYTF
>TRBD2|TRBJ2-7|few|TRBV2
TGTGCCTCAAACGATGCGGGAGTCTGGGAGCAGTACTTC
CASNDAGVWEQYF
>NA|TRBJ1-1|NA|TRBV19
TGTGCCAGTAGTATGTTCAGGGAAGGTGAAGCTTTCTTT
CASSMFREGEAFF
>NA|TRBJ1-4|NA|TRBV28
TGTGCCAGCAGTTGGGACACCAAGCGTGGTGAAAAACTGTTTTTT
CASSWDTKRGEKLFF
>NA|TRBJ1-2|NA|TRBV2
TGTGCCAGCGGCCCAGCCGGGACTCAGTATGGCTACACCTTC
CASGPAGTQYGYTF
>NA|TRBJ1-1|NA|TRBV4-3
TGCGCCAGCAGCCCGGGTAGGGCTAAGGACACTGAAGCTTTCTTT
CASSPGRAKDTEAFF
>TRBD2|TRBJ2-1|NA|TRBV5-4
TGTGCCAGCAGCTTGGACTCCGGGAGGAATGAGCAGTTCTTC
CASSLDSGRNEQFF
>NA|TRBJ2-7|NA|TRBV7-9
TGTGCCGGGGGGCGCATTACTTCCTACGAGCAGTACTTC
CAGGRITSYEQYF
>NA|TRBJ1-3|NA|TRBV7-9
TGTGCCAGCAGCTTAGTACCGAGCTCTGGAAACACCATATATTTT
CASSLVPSSGNTIYF
>NA|TRBJ1-2|NA|TRBV23-1
TGCGCCAGCAGTCAAATGGTACACGAAGGTTACACCTTC
CASSQMVHEGYTF
>NA|TRBJ2-7|NA|TRBV6-1
TGTGCCAGCAGTCGGGCCTCCTACGAGCAGTACTTC
CASSRASYEQYF
>NA|TRBJ2-2|NA|TRBV19
TGTGCCAGTAGTCCGGGACTTTACACCGGGGAGCTGTTTTTT
CASSPGLYTGELFF
>NA|TRBJ2-6|once|TRBV27
TGTGCCAGCAGTGCGGAGACATACAGGGACTCTGGGGCCAACGTCCTGACTTTC
CASSAETYRDSGANVLTF
>NA|TRBJ1-3|few|TRBV6-5
TGTGCCAGCAGTTACGGAGCAGAAAACTCTGGAAACACCATATATTTT
CASSYGAENSGNTIYF
>TRBD2|TRBJ2-7|few|TRBV30
TGTGCCTGGGGACTAGCGGACTACGAGCAGTACTTC
CAWGLADYEQYF
>NA|TRBJ2-2|NA|TRBV18
TGTGCCAGCTCACCATCGGGTCAGGGGAAGAGCGGGGAGCTGTTTTTT
CASSPSGQGKSGELFF
>NA|TRBJ2-7|NA|TRBV6-5
TGTGCCAGCAGTTCCGCAGGGACCTACGAGCAGTACTTC
CASSSAGTYEQYF
>NA|TRBJ1-5|NA|TRBV5-1
TGCGCCAGCAGCTTGGGTACAGGGTCAGGCGTTGAGCCCCAGCATTTT
CASSLGTGSGVEPQHF
>TRBD2|TRBJ2-5|NA|TRBV15
TGTGCCACCAGCAGAGATTTGACGGGAGGGGGAGAGACCCAGTACTTC
CATSRDLTGGGETQYF
>TRBD2|TRBJ2-1|NA|TRBV11-2
TGTGCCAGCAGCCCCGGACTAGCGGATTACAATGAGCAGTTCTTC
CASSPGLADYNEQFF
>NA|TRBJ2-7|NA|TRBV6-5
TGTGCCAGCAGTTACGATGGGAGCTACGAGCAGTACTTC
CASSYDGSYEQYF
>NA|TRBJ1-1|NA|TRBV28
TGTGCCACTTGGGGACGGGAGAACACTGAAGCTTTCTTT
CATWGRENTEAFF
>NA|TRBJ1-1|NA|TRBV7-9
TGTGCCAGCAGCTTAGATAGGCAGAGAGCTTTCTTT
CASSLDRQRAFF
>NA|TRBJ2-1|NA|TRBV2
TGTGCCAGCAGTGAGACAGGGAGGTCCTACAATGAGCAGTTCTTC
CASSETGRSYNEQFF
>NA|TRBJ2-7|NA|TRBV5-4
TGTGCCAGCAGCTTGGACAGGTTAAACTACGAGCAGTACTTC
CASSLDRLNYEQYF
>TRBD1|TRBJ1-4|NA|TRBV5-1
TGCGCCAGCGGGCGACAGGGAGGGAATGAAAAACTGTTTTTT
CASGRQGGNEKLFF
>NA|TRBJ1-1|NA|TRBV9
TGTGCCAGCAGCGTATCTGATGGGGCTGAAGCTTTCTTT
CASSVSDGAEAFF
>NA|TRBJ2-3|NA|TRBV7-8
TGTGCCAGCAGCTTACTGCGGACAGATACGCAGTATTTT
CASSLLRTDTQYF
>NA|TRBJ2-3|once|TRBV5-8
TGTGCCAGCAGCTTCTACGGGACAGATACGCAGTATTTT
CASSFYGTDTQYF